What follows is one TCR beta chain and its context. The source of the sample is a study of T-cell reconstitution after alpha-beta-depleted transplantation in children. Preparation of the TCRbeta library used unique molecular identifiers. TCRdb re-called the PCR reads through MiXCR, storing one row per CDR3 protein. The data hold a few hundred thousand distinct CDR3 sequences, with almost 10% observed a single time. The germline V and J ends were trimmed by 2 bases and 2 bases, with 12 bases remaining between them. CDR3 length equals 16 residues. Germline assignment: CDR1 LGHDT and CDR2 YNNKEL (reference sequence).

The sequence came from a human donor who donated a stem cell graft to a child with SCID. The starting material was PBMCs from the stem cell graft donor, obtained from the stem cell graft. The chain combines TRBV3-1 with TRBJ2-2; no clear D gene. CDR3 coding DNA: TGTGCCAGCAGCCAATTCCCCCGGCCAAACACCGGGGAGCTGTTTTTT. It codes for CASSQFPRPNTGELFF.